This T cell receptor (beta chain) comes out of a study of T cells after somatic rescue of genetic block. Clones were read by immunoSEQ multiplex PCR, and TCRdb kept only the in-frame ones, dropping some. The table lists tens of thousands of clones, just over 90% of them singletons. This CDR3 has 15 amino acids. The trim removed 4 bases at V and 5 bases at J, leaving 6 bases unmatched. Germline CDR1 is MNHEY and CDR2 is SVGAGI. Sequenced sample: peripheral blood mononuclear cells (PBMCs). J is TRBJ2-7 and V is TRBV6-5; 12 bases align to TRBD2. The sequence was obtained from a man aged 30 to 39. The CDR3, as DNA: TGTGCCAGCAGTTTTCCTAGCGGGAGGGCCGACGAGCAGTACTTC. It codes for CASSFPSGRADEQYF.